These 14 T cell receptor beta chains share one sample of origin, sequenced in a study of naive and memory T cell subsets. Two oligonucleotides, mixed equimolar, formed the beta constant-region primer covering TRBC1 and TRBC2. TCRdb called the UMI-ligation and nested PCR reads again in MiXCR, with one record for every CDR3 protein. This table has some 150,000 distinct CDR3 sequences, 15% to 20% appearing once. The specimen sequenced was naive CD4+ T cells from blood. The receptors derive from a human donor in good health.

The chain couples TRBV20-1 to TRBJ2-1; TRBD2 matches 14 bases. The CDR3 has 17 amino acids. Per germline, CDR1 DFQATT and CDR2 SNEGSKA (reference sequence). The junction had 9 bases not matched to a gene; V was cut back by 6 bases and J by 2 bases. The CDR3 DNA reads as TGCAGTGCCCCGGGACTAGCGGGAGTAAGTCCCTACAATGAGCAGTTCTTC. Its protein is CSAPGLAGVSPYNEQFF.

The rearrangement joins TRBV18 to TRBJ2-4; D gene unclear. Germline CDR1 reads KGHSH; CDR2 reads LQKENI. There are 13 residues in the CDR3. Trimming took 3 bases from V and 6 from J, leaving 9 bases between them. The CDR3 nucleotides are TGTGCCAGCTCACCCTCACAATTAAACATTCAGTACTTC. It specifies CASSPSQLNIQYF.

The sample holds a few counts of this clonotype. The chain joins TRBV24-1 to TRBJ2-3; a possible D gene is TRBD2 (5 bases). Germline loops: CDR1 KGHDR, CDR2 SFDVKD. The V gene lost 9 bases and the J gene lost 0 bases, with 15 bases spanning the gap. The CDR3 spans 15 residues. CDR3 loop: CATSVGISSTDTQYF. CDR3 DNA: TGTGCCACCTCCGTCGGGATATCTAGCACAGATACGCAGTATTTT.

This sequence joins TRBV20-1 and TRBJ1-4, with 8 bases aligning to TRBD1. The CDR3 consists of 12 residues. J lost 8 bases, V lost 6 bases, and 5 bases had no gene match. The germline gives CDR1 DFQATT, CDR2 SNEGSKA (reference sequence). In nucleotides, the CDR3 is TGCAGTGCGGCAGGGGGCGCGGAAAAACTGTTTTTT. This codes for CSAAGGAEKLFF.

The CDR3 is CASSPGLAGGLHEQYF. CDR3 bases: TGTGCCAGCAGCCCGGGACTAGCGGGAGGGCTCCACGAGCAGTACTTC. V usage is TRBV9 and J usage is TRBJ2-7, with 16 bases matching TRBD2. The CDR3 spans 16 residues. Unmatched junction bases numbered 6, after V lost 4 bases and J lost 5 bases. Germline-derived CDR1 and CDR2 are SGDLS and YYNGEE.

CDR3 in amino acids: CASSQEYGKAFF. The CDR3 DNA follows: TGTGCCAGCAGCCAAGAGTATGGGAAAGCTTTCTTT. This chain connects TRBV3-1 to TRBJ1-1; no clear D. Trimming cost V 0 bases and J 9 bases, with 8 bases left between them. Germline V gene lookup returns CDR1 LGHDT and CDR2 YNNKEL (reference sequence). There are 12 residues in the CDR3.

This clonotype was observed at least ten times. The chain joins TRBV29-1 to TRBJ2-5, with D tentatively TRBD1 (6 bases). The CDR3 is 13 residues long. The V and J ends lost 1 base and 2 bases respectively, with 8 bases between them. CDR1 and CDR2 from the germline V gene are SQVTM and ANQGSEA. CDR3 in DNA: TGCAGCGTTGAAGGGACAGTTCAAGAGACCCAGTACTTC. This gives the protein CSVEGTVQETQYF.

The rearrangement links TRBV7-2 to TRBJ2-7, with D perhaps TRBD1 (8 bases). Trimming removed 3 bases at V and 2 bases at J, with 26 bases between. The CDR3 spans 19 residues. Per the germline V gene, CDR1 is SGHTA and CDR2 is FQGNSA. CDR3 sequence: CASSLGGVADRDCAYEQYF. The CDR3 nucleotides are TGTGCCAGCAGCTTGGGGGGGGTAGCGGACAGGGATTGCGCCTACGAGCAGTACTTC. Full variable domain (missing parts from reference TRBV7-2 and TRBJ2-7): GAGVSQSPSNKVTEKGKDVELRCDPISGHTALYWYRQSLGQGLEFLIYFQGNSAPDKSGLPSDRFSAERTGGSVSTLTIQRTQQEDSAVYLCASSLGGVADRDCAYEQYFGPGTRLTVT.

The rearrangement joins TRBV3-1 to TRBJ2-6; 8 bases line up with TRBD2. CDR3 length equals 18 residues. Germline-derived CDR1 and CDR2 are LGHDT and YNNKEL (reference sequence). Trimming took 3 bases from V and 1 from J; bases not matched to a gene: 8. The CDR3 region has the DNA TGTGCCAGCAGCCACCCGGCGTCGGGAGGGTCTGGGGCCAACGTCCTGACTTTC. This gives the protein CASSHPASGGSGANVLTF. The full variable domain, completed using reference TRBV3-1 and TRBJ2-6, is DTAVSQTPKYLVTQMGNDKSIKCEQNLGHDTMYWYKQDSKKFLKIMFSYNNKELIINETVPNRFSPKSPDKAHLNLHINSLELGDSAVYFCASSHPASGGSGANVLTFGAGSRLTVL.

The chain carries TRBV25-1 and TRBJ2-7, with 7 bases that match TRBD1. The CDR3 runs to 14 residues. From germline, CDR1 is MGHDK and CDR2 SYGVNS. V shed 1 base, J shed 3 bases, and the junction held 3 bases outside the gene matches. The CDR3 sequence is CASSEFNRGYEQYF. In DNA, the CDR3 is TGTGCCAGCAGTGAATTTAACAGGGGCTACGAGCAGTACTTC.

This chain links TRBV15 with TRBJ2-1; D is undetermined. The CDR3 covers 16 residues. V was shortened by 0 bases and J by 7 bases, with 16 bases between the two germline ends. The germline gives CDR1 LNHNV, CDR2 YYDKDF (reference sequence). The CDR3 protein is CATSRESQLVGNEQFF. The DNA for the CDR3 is TGTGCCACCAGCAGAGAAAGTCAGTTAGTAGGTAATGAGCAGTTCTTC.

This clonotype has a handful of counts. The germline gene is not matched at one end of the junction; a read error may be the cause. The chain employs TRBV7-3 and TRBJ2-1; D gene unclear. CDR1 and CDR2 (germline): SGHTA, FQGTGA. This CDR3 has 13 amino acids. The CDR3 region has the DNA TGTGCCAGCAGCTTAACGTCCGACAACGAGCAGTTCTTC. Its translation is CASSLTSDNEQFF.

V gene TRBV7-2 combines with J gene TRBJ2-1; D uncertain. The V and J ends lost 2 bases and 9 bases respectively, with 2 bases between them. The germline V gene encodes CDR1 SGHTA and CDR2 FQGNSA. CDR3 length: 10 amino acids. The CDR3 nucleotides read TGTGCCAGCAGCTTAACTGAGCAGTTCTTC. Translation gives CASSLTEQFF. Using reference TRBV7-2 and TRBJ2-1 for the parts outside the CDR3, the full variable domain is GAGVSQSPSNKVTEKGKDVELRCDPISGHTALYWYRQSLGQGLEFLIYFQGNSAPDKSGLPSDRFSAERTGGSVSTLTIQRTQQEDSAVYLCASSLTEQFFGPGTRLTVL.

The chain has TRBV9 and TRBJ2-5, with 7 nucleotides matching TRBD2. Losses at the gene ends were 3 bases for V and 2 bases for J; bases not matched to a gene: 4. This CDR3 contains 14 residues. Germline CDR1 reads SGDLS; CDR2 reads YYNGEE. CDR3 sequence reads: CASSASGIQETQYF. The CDR3 nucleotides are TGTGCCAGCAGCGCCAGCGGGATACAAGAGACCCAGTACTTC.